This is a list of T cell receptor beta chains from one sample in a study of cytomegalovirus exposure and HLA in healthy donors. The data were produced by immunoSEQ multiplex PCR, yet TCRdb's version contains in-frame clones alone and is incomplete. The sample shows under 150,000 clones, over 65% of them seen only once. The source material was PBMCs. The receptor source for this set is a man aged 45-65 years in good health and CMV-seronegative. CDR3s include the opening cysteine and the closing phenylalanine or tryptophan. A D gene is named only where the DNA matches it firmly. Clone size appears in some rows only: once, few, many, or a class for an expanded clone.

j_call d_call v_call clone_size cdr3_aa cdr3_nt
TRBJ1-5 . TRBV2 few CASSQQGSPRYQPQHF TGTGCCAGCAGCCAACAGGGTTCTCCGCGATATCAGCCCCAGCATTTT
TRBJ2-5 TRBD2 TRBV9 . CASSATSGGETQYF TGTGCCAGCAGCGCGACTAGCGGCGGGGAGACCCAGTACTTC
TRBJ2-5 . TRBV7-8 . CASSLTRLSQETQYF TGTGCCAGCAGCTTAACCCGACTGAGCCAAGAGACCCAGTACTTC
TRBJ2-1 . TRBV14 . CASSQDRGWDNEQFF TGTGCCAGCAGCCAAGATAGGGGTTGGGACAATGAGCAGTTCTTC
TRBJ2-7 TRBD1 TRBV18 . CASSPIDLRQGLHSYEQYF TGTGCCAGCTCACCAATCGACCTCAGACAGGGCCTGCACTCCTACGAGCAGTACTTC
TRBJ1-3 TRBD1 TRBV6-5 few CASSSTGVGNTIYF TGTGCCAGCAGTTCTACAGGGGTAGGGAACACCATATATTTT
TRBJ2-2 TRBD1 TRBV7-3 . CASSPGQVNTGELFF TGTGCCAGCAGCCCGGGACAGGTGAACACCGGGGAGCTGTTTTTT
TRBJ1-1 TRBD1 TRBV18 once CASSPEVTGATEAFF TGTGCCAGCTCACCTGAGGTGACAGGGGCCACTGAAGCTTTCTTT
TRBJ2-5 . TRBV5-1 . CASSLRRGPVRQETQYF TGCGCCAGCAGCTTGCGTCGGGGTCCAGTTCGGCAAGAGACCCAGTACTTC
TRBJ1-5 TRBD1 TRBV5-1 few CASSRDSLNQPQHF TGCGCCAGCAGCCGGGACAGCCTCAATCAGCCCCAGCATTTT
TRBJ2-1 TRBD1 TRBV7-2 . CASSHRDRLYNEQFF TGTGCCAGCAGCCACCGGGACAGGCTCTACAATGAGCAGTTCTTC
TRBJ1-2 TRBD1 TRBV7-3 . CASSPGQGYGYTF TGTGCCAGCAGCCCGGGACAGGGGTATGGCTACACCTTC
TRBJ2-7 TRBD1 TRBV9 . CASSPQTGAFSEQYF TGTGCCAGCAGCCCCCAGACAGGGGCCTTCTCCGAGCAGTACTTC
TRBJ2-4 . TRBV11-2 once CASSLSGDIQYF TGTGCCAGCAGCTTATCAGGGGACATTCAGTACTTC
TRBJ2-7 . TRBV28 . CASSLGSSYEQYF TGTGCCAGCAGTTTGGGCAGCTCCTACGAGCAGTACTTC
TRBJ1-5 . TRBV29-1 . CSVQLTGNSNQPQHF TGCAGCGTTCAGTTAACGGGAAATAGCAATCAGCCCCAGCATTTT
TRBJ2-5 TRBD2 TRBV27 . CASRLAGGAGEETQYF TGTGCCAGCAGACTAGCGGGTGGGGCGGGGGAAGAGACCCAGTACTTC
TRBJ1-5 . TRBV2 few CASSGQGNSNQPQHF TGTGCCAGCAGTGGGCAGGGAAATAGCAATCAGCCCCAGCATTTT
TRBJ1-5 . TRBV6-5 . CASSPYRVNQPQHF TGTGCCAGCAGTCCGTACAGAGTAAATCAGCCCCAGCATTTT
TRBJ1-1 . TRBV5-4 . CASSLSNQGNTEAFF TGTGCCAGCAGCTTGTCCAACCAGGGGAACACTGAAGCTTTCTTT
TRBJ1-5 . TRBV28 . CASNGRGSNQPQHF TGTGCCAGCAATGGCAGGGGTAGCAATCAGCCCCAGCATTTT
TRBJ1-5 . TRBV15 once CATSTRRQFNQPQHF TGTGCCACCAGCACCCGGAGACAGTTCAATCAGCCCCAGCATTTT
TRBJ2-5 . TRBV7-7 . CASSSGRSQETQYF TGTGCTAGCAGCTCAGGTCGCAGTCAAGAGACCCAGTACTTC